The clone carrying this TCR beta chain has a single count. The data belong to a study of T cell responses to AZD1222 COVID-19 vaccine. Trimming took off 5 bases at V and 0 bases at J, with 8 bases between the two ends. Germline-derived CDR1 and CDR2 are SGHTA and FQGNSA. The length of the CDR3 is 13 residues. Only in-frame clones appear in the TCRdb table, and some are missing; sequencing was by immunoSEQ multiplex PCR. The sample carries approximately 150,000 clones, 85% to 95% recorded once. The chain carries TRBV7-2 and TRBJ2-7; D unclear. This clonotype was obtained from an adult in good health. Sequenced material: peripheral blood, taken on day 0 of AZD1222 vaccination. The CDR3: CASSRESSYEQYF. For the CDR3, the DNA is TGTGCCAGCAGCCGCGAAAGCTCCTACGAGCAGTACTTC. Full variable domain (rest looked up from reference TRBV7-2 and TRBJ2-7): GAGVSQSPSNKVTEKGKDVELRCDPISGHTALYWYRQSLGQGLEFLIYFQGNSAPDKSGLPSDRFSAERTGGSVSTLTIQRTQQEDSAVYLCASSRESSYEQYFGPGTRLTVT.